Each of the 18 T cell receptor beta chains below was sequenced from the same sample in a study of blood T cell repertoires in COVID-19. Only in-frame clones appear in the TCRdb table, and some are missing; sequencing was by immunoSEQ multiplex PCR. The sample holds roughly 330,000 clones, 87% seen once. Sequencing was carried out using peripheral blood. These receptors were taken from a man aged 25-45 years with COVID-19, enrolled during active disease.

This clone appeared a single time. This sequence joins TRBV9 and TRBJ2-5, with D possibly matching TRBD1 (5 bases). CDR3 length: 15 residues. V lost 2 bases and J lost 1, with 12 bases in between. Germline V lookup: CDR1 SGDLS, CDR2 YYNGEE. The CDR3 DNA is TGTGCCAGCAGCGTTCTATCAGGGTTCCAAGAGACCCAGTACTTC. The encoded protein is CASSVLSGFQETQYF.

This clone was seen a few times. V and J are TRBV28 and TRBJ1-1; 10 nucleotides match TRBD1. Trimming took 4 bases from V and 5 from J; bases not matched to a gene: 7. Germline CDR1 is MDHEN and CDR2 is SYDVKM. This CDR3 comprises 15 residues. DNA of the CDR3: TGTGCCAGCAGTTGGACAGGGGGTTTGGGAACTGAAGCTTTCTTT. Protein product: CASSWTGGLGTEAFF. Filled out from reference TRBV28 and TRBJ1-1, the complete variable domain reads DVKVTQSSRYLVKRTGEKVFLECVQDMDHENMFWYRQDPGLGLRLIYFSYDVKMKEKGDIPEGYSVSREKKERFSLILESASTNQTSMYLCASSWTGGLGTEAFFGQGTRLTVV.

Written as DNA, the CDR3 is TGTGCCAGCAGCTTAGTGGTTGGCAGGGGGCATGGCTACACCTTC. Amino acids: CASSLVVGRGHGYTF. The chain links TRBV7-9 to TRBJ1-2; 8 bases match TRBD1. Per the germline V gene, CDR1 is SEHNR and CDR2 is FQNEAQ (reference sequence). The ends lost 1 base at V and 6 bases at J; junction bases unmatched: 7. This CDR3 region has 15 residues. Full variable domain (remainder filled in from reference TRBV7-9 and TRBJ1-2): DTGVSQNPRHKITKRGQNVTFRCDPISEHNRLYWYRQTLGQGPEFLTYFQNEAQLEKSRLLSDRFSAERPKGSFSTLEIQRTEQGDSAMYLCASSLVVGRGHGYTFGSGTRLTVV.

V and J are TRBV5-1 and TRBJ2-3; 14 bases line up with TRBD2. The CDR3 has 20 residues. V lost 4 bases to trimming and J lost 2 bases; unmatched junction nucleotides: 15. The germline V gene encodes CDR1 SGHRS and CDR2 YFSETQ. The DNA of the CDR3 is TGCGCCAGCAGCAAGGGACTAGCGGGAGTTGAAGGAACCGCCACAGATACGCAGTATTTT. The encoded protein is CASSKGLAGVEGTATDTQYF.

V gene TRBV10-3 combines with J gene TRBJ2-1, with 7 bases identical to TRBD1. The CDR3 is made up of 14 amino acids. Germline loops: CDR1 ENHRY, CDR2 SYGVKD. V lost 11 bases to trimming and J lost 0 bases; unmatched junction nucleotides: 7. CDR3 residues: CASRGQSSYNEQFF. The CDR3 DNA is TGTGCCTCCAGGGGACAGAGCTCCTACAATGAGCAGTTCTTC.

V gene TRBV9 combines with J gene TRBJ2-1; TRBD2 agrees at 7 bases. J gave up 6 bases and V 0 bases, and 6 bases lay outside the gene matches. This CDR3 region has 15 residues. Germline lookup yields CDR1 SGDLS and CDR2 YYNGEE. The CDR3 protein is CASSVASGAPNEQFF. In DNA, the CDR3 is TGTGCCAGCAGCGTAGCGAGCGGGGCTCCCAATGAGCAGTTCTTC.

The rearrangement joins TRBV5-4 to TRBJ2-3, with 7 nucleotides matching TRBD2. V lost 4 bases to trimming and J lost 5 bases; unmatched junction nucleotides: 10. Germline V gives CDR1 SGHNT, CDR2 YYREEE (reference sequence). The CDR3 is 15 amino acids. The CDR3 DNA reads TGTGCCAGCAGCGCGGCCTGGACTAGGGGAGATACGCAGTATTTT. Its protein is CASSAAWTRGDTQYF.

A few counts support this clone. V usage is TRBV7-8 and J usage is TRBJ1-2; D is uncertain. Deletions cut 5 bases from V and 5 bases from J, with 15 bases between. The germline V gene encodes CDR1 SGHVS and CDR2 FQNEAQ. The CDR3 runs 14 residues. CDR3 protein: CASSLAALWYGYTF. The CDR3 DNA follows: TGTGCCAGCAGCCTCGCGGCCCTCTGGTATGGCTACACCTTC.

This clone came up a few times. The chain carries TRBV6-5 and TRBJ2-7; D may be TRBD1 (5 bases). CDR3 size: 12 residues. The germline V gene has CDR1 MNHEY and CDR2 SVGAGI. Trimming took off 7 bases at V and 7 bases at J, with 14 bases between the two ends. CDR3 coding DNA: TGTGCCAGCATTAGGACAAGGCAAGAGCAGTACTTC. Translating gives CASIRTRQEQYF.

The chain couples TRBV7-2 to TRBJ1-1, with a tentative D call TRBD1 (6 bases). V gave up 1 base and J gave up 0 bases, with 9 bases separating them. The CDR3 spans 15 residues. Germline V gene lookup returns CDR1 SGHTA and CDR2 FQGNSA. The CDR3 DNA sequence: TGTGCCAGCAGCTTAGGGACAGCTCTGAACACTGAAGCTTTCTTT. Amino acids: CASSLGTALNTEAFF.

CDR3 DNA: TGCGCCAGCAGCGGGGACTTTAGCTCCTACAATGAGCAGTTCTTC. It yields the protein CASSGDFSSYNEQFF. The genes are TRBV5-1 and TRBJ2-1; D might be TRBD2 (6 bases). Germline CDR1 SGHRS, CDR2 YFSETQ. The CDR3 length is 15 residues. The V end was cut by 4 bases, the J end by 0 bases, with 11 bases between. The whole variable domain, remainder taken from reference TRBV5-1 and TRBJ2-1, is KAGVTQTPRYLIKTRGQQVTLSCSPISGHRSVSWYQQTPGQGLQFLFEYFSETQRNKGNFPGRFSGRQFSNSRSEMNVSTLELGDSALYLCASSGDFSSYNEQFFGPGTRLTVL.

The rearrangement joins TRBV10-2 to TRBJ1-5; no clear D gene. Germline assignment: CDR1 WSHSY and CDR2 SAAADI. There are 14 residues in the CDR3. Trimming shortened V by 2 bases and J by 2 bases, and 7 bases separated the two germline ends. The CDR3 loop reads CASSENGGNQPQHF. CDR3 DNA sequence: TGCGCCAGCAGTGAGAACGGGGGCAATCAGCCCCAGCATTTT.

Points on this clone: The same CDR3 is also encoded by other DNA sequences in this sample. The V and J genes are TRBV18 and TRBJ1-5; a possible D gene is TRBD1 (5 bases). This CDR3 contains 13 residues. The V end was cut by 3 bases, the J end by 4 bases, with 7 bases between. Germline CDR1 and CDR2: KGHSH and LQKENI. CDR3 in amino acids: CASSPGGNQPQHF. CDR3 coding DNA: TGTGCCAGCTCACCGGGGGGGAATCAGCCCCAGCATTTT.

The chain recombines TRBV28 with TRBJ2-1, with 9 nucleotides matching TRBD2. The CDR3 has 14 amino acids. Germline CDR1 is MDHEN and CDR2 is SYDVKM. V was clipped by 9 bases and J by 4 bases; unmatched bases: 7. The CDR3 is CARSSGRLYNEQFF. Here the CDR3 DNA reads TGTGCCAGGTCAAGCGGGAGGTTGTACAATGAGCAGTTCTTC.

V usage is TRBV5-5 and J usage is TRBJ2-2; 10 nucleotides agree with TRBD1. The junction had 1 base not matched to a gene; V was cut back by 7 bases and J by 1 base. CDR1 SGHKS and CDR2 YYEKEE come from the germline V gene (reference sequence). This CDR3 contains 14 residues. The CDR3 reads CASGTGVNTGELFF. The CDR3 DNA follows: TGTGCCAGCGGGACAGGGGTGAACACCGGGGAGCTGTTTTTT.

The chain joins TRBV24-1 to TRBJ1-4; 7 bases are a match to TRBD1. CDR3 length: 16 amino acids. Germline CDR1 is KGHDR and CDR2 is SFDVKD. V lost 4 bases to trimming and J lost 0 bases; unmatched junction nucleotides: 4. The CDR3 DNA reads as TGTGCCACCAGTGACGGGACAGAGGCAACTAATGAAAAACTGTTTTTT. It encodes CATSDGTEATNEKLFF.

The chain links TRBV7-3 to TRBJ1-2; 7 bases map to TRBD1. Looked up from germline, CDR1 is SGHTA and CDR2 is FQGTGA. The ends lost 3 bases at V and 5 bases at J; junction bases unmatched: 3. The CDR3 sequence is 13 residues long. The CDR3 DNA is TGTGCCAGCAGCTTCGACAGGGATTATGGCTACACCTTC. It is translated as CASSFDRDYGYTF.

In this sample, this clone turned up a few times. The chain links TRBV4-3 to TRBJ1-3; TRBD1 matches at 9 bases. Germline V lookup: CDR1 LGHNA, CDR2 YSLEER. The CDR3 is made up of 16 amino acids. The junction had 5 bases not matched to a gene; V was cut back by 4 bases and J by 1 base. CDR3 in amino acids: CASSPGQGLSGNTIYF. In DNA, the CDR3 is TGCGCCAGCAGCCCCGGACAGGGGCTATCTGGAAACACCATATATTTT.